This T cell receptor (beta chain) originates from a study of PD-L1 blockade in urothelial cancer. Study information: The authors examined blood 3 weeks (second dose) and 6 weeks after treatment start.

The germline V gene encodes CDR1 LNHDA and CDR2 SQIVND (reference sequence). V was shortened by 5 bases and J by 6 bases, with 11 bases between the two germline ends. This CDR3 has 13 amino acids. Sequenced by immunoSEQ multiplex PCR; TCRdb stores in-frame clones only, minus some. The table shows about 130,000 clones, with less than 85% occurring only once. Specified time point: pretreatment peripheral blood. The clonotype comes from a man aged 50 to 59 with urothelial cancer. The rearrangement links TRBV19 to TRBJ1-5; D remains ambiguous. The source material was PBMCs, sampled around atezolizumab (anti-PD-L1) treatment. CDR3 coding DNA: TGTGCCAGTAGTGTAGGCGGTGGTCAGCCCCAGCATTTT. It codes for CASSVGGGQPQHF.